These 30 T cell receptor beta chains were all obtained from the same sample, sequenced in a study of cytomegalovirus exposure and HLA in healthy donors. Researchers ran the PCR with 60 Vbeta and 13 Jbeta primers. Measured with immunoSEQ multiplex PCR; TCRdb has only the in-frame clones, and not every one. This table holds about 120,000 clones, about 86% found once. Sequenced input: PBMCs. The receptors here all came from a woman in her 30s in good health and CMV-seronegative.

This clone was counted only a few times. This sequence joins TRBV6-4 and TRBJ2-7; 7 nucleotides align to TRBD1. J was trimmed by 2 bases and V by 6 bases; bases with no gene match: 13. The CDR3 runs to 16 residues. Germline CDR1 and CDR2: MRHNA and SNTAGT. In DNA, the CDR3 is TGTGCCAGCAGCAACACCCCCGGGACAGCCACCTACGAGCAGTACTTC. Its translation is CASSNTPGTATYEQYF.

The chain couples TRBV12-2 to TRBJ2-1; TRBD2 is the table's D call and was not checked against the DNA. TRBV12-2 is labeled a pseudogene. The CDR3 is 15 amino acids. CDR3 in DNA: TGTGCAAGTCGGAGGACTTCAACCCACAACTACGAACGGTTCTTC. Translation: CASRRTSTHNYERFF.

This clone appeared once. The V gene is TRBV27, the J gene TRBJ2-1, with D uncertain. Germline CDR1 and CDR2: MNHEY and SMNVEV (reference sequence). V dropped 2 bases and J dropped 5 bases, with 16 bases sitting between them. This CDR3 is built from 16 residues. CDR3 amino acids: CASSLNPSLRNNEQFF. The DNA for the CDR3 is TGTGCCAGCAGTTTAAACCCGTCACTTAGAAACAATGAGCAGTTCTTC.

The CDR3 region is CASSAVRLAGGRETQYF. In DNA, the CDR3 is TGTGCCAGCAGTGCGGTGAGGCTAGCGGGAGGACGGGAGACCCAGTACTTC. The chain is built from TRBV27 and TRBJ2-5, with 11 bases matching TRBD2. The ends lost 5 bases at V and 5 bases at J; junction bases unmatched: 13. The CDR3 is 17 amino acids. The V gene's germline CDR1 is MNHEY and CDR2 SMNVEV (reference sequence).

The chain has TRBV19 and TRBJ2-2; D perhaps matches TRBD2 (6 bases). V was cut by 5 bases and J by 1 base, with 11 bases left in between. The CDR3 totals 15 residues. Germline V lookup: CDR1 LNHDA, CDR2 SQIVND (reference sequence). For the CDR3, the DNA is TGTGCCAGTAGTGACGGGACTCTGAACACCGGGGAGCTGTTTTTT. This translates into CASSDGTLNTGELFF.

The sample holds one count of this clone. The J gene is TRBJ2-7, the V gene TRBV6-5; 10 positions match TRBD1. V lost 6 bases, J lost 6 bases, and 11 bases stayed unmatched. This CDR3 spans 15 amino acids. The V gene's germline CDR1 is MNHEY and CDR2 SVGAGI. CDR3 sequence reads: CASSPSTGGGTEQYF. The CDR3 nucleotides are TGTGCCAGCAGCCCCTCGACAGGGGGCGGCACCGAGCAGTACTTC.

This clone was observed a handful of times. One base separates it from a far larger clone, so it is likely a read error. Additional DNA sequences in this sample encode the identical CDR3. CDR3 coding DNA: TGTGCCAGCAGTGACTCTACTAGCGGGAGCAATGAGCAGTTCTTC. It yields the protein CASSDSTSGSNEQFF. V and J are TRBV6-5 and TRBJ2-1; 11 nucleotides line up with TRBD2. The CDR3 runs to 15 residues. The germline V gene encodes CDR1 MNHEY and CDR2 SVGAGI.

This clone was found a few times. CDR3 residues: CASSVSVGDWAGTGNTIYF. The CDR3 region has the DNA TGTGCCAGCAGCGTAAGTGTAGGGGATTGGGCGGGGACCGGAAACACCATATATTTT. The chain employs TRBV9 and TRBJ1-3, with a possible D match to TRBD1 (5 bases). The CDR3 sequence is 19 residues long. CDR1 SGDLS and CDR2 YYNGEE come from the germline V gene. Trimming removed 1 base from V and 4 bases from J, with 24 bases in between. The full variable domain, rest sourced from reference TRBV9 and TRBJ1-3, is DSGVTQTPKHLITATGQRVTLRCSPRSGDLSVYWYQQSLDQGLQFLIQYYNGEERAKGNILERFSAQQFPDLHSELNLSSLELGDSALYFCASSVSVGDWAGTGNTIYFGEGSWLTVV.

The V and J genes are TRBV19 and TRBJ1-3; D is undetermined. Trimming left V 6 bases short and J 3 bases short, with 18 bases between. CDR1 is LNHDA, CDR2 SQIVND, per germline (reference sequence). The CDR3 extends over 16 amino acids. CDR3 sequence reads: CASSTDQRGLGNTIYF. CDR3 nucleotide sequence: TGTGCCAGTAGCACCGACCAGAGAGGCCTTGGAAACACCATATATTTT.

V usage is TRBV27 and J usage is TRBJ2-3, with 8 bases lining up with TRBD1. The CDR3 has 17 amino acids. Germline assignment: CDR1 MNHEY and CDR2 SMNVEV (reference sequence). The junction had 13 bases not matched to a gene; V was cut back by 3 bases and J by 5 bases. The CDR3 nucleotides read TGTGCCAGCAGTTTCGAACTCCCGAGGGACAGGAGAGATACGCAGTATTTT. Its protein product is CASSFELPRDRRDTQYF.

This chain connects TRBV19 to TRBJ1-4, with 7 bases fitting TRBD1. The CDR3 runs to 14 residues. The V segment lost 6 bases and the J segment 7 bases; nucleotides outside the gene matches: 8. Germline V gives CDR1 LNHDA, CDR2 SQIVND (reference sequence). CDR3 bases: TGTGCCAGTAGCGAACAGGGGTATACTGAAAAACTGTTTTTT. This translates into CASSEQGYTEKLFF.

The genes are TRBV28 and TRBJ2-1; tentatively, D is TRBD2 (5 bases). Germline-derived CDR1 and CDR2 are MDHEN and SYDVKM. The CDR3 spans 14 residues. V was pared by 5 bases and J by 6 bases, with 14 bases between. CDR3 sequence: CASSELVAGNEQFF. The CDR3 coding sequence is TGTGCCAGCAGTGAACTAGTGGCGGGCAATGAGCAGTTCTTC.

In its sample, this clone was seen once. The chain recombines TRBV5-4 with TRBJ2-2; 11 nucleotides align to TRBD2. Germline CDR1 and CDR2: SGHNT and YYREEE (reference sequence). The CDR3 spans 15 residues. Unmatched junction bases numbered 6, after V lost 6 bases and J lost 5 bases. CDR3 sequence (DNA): TGTGCCAGCACCCTTAGCGGGAGGGAAACCGGGGAGCTGTTTTTT. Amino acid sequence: CASTLSGRETGELFF.

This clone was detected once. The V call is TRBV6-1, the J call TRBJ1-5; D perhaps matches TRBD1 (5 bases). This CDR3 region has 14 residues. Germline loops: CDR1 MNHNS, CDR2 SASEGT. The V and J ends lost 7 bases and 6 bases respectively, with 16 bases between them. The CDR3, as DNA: TGTGCCAGCACTCAAGGGGCGGGGGGTCAGCCCCAGCATTTT. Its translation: CASTQGAGGQPQHF.

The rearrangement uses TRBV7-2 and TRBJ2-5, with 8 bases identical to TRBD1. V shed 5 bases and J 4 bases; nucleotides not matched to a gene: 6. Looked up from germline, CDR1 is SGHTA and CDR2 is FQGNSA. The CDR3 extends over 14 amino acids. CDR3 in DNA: TGTGCCAGCAGCGCCGACAGGGGCACAGAGACCCAGTACTTC. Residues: CASSADRGTETQYF.

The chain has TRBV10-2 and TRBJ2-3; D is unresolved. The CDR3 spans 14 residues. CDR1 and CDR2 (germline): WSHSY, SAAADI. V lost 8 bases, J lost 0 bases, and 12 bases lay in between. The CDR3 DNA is TGCGCCAGCCATGAGGAATCTAGCACAGATACGCAGTATTTT. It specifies CASHEESSTDTQYF.

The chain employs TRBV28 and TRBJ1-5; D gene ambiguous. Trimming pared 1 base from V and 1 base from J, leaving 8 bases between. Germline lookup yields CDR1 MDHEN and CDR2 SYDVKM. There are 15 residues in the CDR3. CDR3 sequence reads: CASSLSYSSNQPQHF. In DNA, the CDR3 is TGTGCCAGCAGTTTATCGTACAGCAGCAATCAGCCCCAGCATTTT.

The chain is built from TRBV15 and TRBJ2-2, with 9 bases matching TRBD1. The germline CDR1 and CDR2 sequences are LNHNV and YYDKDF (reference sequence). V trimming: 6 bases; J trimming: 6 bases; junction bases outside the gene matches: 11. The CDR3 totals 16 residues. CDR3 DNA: TGTGCCACCAGAGATGGGGGGACAGGGTCGCCCGGGGAGCTGTTTTTT. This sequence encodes CATRDGGTGSPGELFF.

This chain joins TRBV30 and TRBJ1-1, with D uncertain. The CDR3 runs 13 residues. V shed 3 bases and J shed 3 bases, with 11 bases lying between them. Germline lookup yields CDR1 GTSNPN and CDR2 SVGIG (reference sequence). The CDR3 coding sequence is TGTGCCTGGAGGTACGTGAGGGACACTGAAGCTTTCTTT. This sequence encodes CAWRYVRDTEAFF.

CDR3 in amino acids: CASSIGQPTYEQYF. In DNA, the CDR3 is TGTGCCAGTAGTATCGGACAGCCGACCTACGAGCAGTACTTC. The rearrangement links TRBV19 to TRBJ2-7, with TRBD1 as a possible D gene (6 bases). CDR3 size: 14 residues. Germline lookup yields CDR1 LNHDA and CDR2 SQIVND (reference sequence). Deletions cut 3 bases from V and 2 bases from J, with 11 bases between.

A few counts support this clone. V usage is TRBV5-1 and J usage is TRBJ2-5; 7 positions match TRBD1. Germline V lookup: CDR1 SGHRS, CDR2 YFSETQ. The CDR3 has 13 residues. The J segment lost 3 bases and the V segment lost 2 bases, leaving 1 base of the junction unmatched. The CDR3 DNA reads TGCGCCAGCAGCTTCGGACAGGAAGAGACCCAGTACTTC. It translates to CASSFGQEETQYF. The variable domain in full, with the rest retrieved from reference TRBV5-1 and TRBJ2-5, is KAGVTQTPRYLIKTRGQQVTLSCSPISGHRSVSWYQQTPGQGLQFLFEYFSETQRNKGNFPGRFSGRQFSNSRSEMNVSTLELGDSALYLCASSFGQEETQYFGPGTRLLVL.

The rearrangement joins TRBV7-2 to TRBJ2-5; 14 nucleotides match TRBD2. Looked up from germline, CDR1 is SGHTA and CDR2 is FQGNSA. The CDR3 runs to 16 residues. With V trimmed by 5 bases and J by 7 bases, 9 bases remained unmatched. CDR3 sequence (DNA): TGTGCCAGCAGCCCGGGGACTAGCGGGAGTATCGGGACCCAGTACTTC. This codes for CASSPGTSGSIGTQYF.

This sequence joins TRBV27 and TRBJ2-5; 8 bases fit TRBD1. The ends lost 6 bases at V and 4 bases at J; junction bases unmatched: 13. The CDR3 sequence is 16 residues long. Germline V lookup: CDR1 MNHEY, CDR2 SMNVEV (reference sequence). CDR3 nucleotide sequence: TGTGCCAGCAGCGGATGGGGACAGGATAGGACAGAGACCCAGTACTTC. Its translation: CASSGWGQDRTETQYF.

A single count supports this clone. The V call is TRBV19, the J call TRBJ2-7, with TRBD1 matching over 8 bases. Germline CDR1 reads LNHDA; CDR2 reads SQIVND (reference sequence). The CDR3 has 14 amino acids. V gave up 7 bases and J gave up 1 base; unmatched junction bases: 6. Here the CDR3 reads CASMDRVASYEQYF. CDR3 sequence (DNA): TGTGCCAGTATGGACAGGGTGGCTTCCTACGAGCAGTACTTC.

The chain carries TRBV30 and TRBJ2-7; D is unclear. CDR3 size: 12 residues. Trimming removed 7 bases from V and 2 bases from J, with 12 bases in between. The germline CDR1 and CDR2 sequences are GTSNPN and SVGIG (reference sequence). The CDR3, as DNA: TGTGCCTCCAGAATACAAGCCTACGAGCAGTACTTC. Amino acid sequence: CASRIQAYEQYF.

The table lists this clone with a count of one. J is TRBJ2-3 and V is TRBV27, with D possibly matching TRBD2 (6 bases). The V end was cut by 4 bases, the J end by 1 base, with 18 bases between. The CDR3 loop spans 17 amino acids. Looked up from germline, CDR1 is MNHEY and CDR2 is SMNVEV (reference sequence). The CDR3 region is CASSWTRLVEGTDTQYF. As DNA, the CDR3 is TGTGCCAGCAGTTGGACGAGACTAGTCGAGGGCACAGATACGCAGTATTTT.

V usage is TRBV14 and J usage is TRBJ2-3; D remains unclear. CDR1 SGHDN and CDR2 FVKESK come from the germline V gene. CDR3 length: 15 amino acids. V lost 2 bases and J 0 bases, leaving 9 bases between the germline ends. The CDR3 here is CASSQSWASTDTQYF. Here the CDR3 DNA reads TGTGCCAGCAGCCAATCATGGGCTAGCACAGATACGCAGTATTTT.

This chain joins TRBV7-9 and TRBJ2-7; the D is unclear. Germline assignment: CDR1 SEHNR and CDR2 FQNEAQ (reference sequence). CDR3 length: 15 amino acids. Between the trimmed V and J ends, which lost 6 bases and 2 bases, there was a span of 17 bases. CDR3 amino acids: CASSADLTGTYEQYF. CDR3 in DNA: TGTGCCAGCAGTGCAGACTTGACGGGTACCTACGAGCAGTACTTC.

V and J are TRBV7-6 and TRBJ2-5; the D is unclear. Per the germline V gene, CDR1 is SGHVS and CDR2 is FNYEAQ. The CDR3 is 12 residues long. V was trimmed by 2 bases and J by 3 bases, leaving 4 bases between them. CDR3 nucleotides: TGTGCCAGCAGCTTATCCGAAGAGACCCAGTACTTC. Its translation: CASSLSEETQYF.

The CDR3 is CASSFTPGGDTQYF. The CDR3 DNA reads as TGTGCCAGCAGTTTTACACCAGGGGGCGATACGCAGTATTTT. V is TRBV28 and J is TRBJ2-3; 8 bases are a match to TRBD1. The germline V gene has CDR1 MDHEN and CDR2 SYDVKM. The CDR3 contains 14 residues. J lost 6 bases, V lost 3 bases, and 5 bases had no gene match. Full variable domain (rest looked up from reference TRBV28 and TRBJ2-3): DVKVTQSSRYLVKRTGEKVFLECVQDMDHENMFWYRQDPGLGLRLIYFSYDVKMKEKGDIPEGYSVSREKKERFSLILESASTNQTSMYLCASSFTPGGDTQYFGPGTRLTVL.